This T cell receptor (beta chain) derives from a study of shared clonotypes between healthy human individuals. Concerning this clone: Its antigen is unidentified.

Germline V lookup: CDR1 KGHSH, CDR2 LQKENI. V gave up 3 bases and J gave up 4 bases; unmatched junction bases: 11. The CDR3 is 17 amino acids. Points from the study as a whole: Sequencing depth was a factor that was expected to affect clonotype sharing among donors.

Sequenced by immunoSEQ multiplex PCR; TCRdb stores in-frame clones only, minus some. This table has over a million clones, 97% to 99% appearing once. This TCR derives from a man aged 25 to 40 in good health. The sequenced sample consisted of naive CD4+ T cells sorted from blood. Subset here: CD45RA+ positively selected. This rearrangement joins TRBV18 to TRBJ2-7; 11 bases align to TRBD1. The CDR3 region has the DNA TGTGCCAGCTCACCTAATTTGTTTGGGACAGGGGGTTACGAGCAGTACTTC. This codes for CASSPNLFGTGGYEQYF.